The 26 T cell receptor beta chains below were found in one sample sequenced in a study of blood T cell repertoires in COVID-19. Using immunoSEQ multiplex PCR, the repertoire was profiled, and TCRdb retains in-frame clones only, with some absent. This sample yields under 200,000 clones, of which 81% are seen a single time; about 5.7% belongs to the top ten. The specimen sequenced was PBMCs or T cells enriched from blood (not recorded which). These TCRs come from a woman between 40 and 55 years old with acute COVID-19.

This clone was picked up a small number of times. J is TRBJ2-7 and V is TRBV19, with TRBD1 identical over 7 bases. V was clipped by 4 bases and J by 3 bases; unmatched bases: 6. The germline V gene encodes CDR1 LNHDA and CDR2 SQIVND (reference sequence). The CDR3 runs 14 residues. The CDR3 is CASSTPGQHYEQYF. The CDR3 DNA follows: TGTGCCAGTAGTACCCCGGGACAGCACTACGAGCAGTACTTC. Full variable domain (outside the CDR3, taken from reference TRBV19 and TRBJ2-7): DGGITQSPKYLFRKEGQNVTLSCEQNLNHDAMYWYRQDPGQGLRLIYYSQIVNDFQKGDIAEGYSVSREKKESFPLTVTSAQKNPTAFYLCASSTPGQHYEQYFGPGTRLTVT.

The CDR3 protein is CASSASFRGNYGYTF. Written as DNA, the CDR3 is TGCGCCAGCAGCGCAAGTTTTCGGGGAAACTATGGCTACACCTTC. The chain employs TRBV5-1 and TRBJ1-2; D ambiguous. This CDR3 spans 15 amino acids. From germline, CDR1 is SGHRS and CDR2 YFSETQ. The V and J ends lost 4 bases and 2 bases respectively, with 15 bases between them.

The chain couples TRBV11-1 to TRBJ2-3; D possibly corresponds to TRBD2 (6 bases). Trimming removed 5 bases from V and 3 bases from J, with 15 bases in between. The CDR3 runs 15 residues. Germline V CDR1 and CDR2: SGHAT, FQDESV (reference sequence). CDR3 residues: CASSHYFGGTDTQYF. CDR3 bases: TGTGCCAGCAGCCACTACTTCGGGGGAACAGATACGCAGTATTTT.

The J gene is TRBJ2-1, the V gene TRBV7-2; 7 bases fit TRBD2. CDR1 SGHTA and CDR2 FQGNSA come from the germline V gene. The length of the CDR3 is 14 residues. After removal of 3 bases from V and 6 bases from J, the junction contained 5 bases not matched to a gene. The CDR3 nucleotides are TGTGCCAGCAGCTTTGTACTAGCGATCAATGAGCAGTTCTTC. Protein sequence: CASSFVLAINEQFF.

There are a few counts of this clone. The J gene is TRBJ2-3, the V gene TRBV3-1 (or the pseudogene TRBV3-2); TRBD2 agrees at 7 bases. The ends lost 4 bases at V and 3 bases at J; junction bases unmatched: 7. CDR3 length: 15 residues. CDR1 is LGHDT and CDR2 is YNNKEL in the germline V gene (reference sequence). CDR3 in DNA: TGTGCCAGCAGCCCACTAGCGACAGAAACAGATACGCAGTATTTT. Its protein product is CASSPLATETDTQYF.

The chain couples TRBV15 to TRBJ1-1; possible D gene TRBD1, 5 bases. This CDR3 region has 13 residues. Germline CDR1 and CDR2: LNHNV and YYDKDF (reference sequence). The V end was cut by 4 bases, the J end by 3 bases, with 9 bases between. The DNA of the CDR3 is TGTGCCACCAGCAATGCAGGGTACACTGAAGCTTTCTTT. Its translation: CATSNAGYTEAFF. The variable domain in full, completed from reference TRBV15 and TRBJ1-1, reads DAMVIQNPRYQVTQFGKPVTLSCSQTLNHNVMYWYQQKSSQAPKLLFHYYDKDFNNEADTPDNFQSRRPNTSFCFLDIRSPGLGDTAMYLCATSNAGYTEAFFGQGTRLTVV.

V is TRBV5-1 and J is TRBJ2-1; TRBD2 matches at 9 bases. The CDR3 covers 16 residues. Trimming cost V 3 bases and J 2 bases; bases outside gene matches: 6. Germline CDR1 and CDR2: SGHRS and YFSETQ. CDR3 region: CASSSEAGGPYNEQFF. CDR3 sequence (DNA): TGCGCCAGCAGCTCGGAAGCGGGAGGCCCCTACAATGAGCAGTTCTTC.

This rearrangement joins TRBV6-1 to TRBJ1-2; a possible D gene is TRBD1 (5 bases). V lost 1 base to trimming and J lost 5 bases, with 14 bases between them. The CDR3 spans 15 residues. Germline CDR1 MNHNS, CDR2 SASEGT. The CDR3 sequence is CASSEGDSLGYGYTF. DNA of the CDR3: TGTGCCAGCAGTGAAGGAGACAGCTTGGGATATGGCTACACCTTC.

The CDR3 coding sequence is TGTGCCAGCTCACCGCAACTAGCGGGAGGGTCCAATGAGCAGTTCTTC. Protein product: CASSPQLAGGSNEQFF. V is TRBV18 and J is TRBJ2-1, with 13 bases identical to TRBD2. Germline V lookup: CDR1 KGHSH, CDR2 LQKENI. The ends lost 3 bases at V and 6 bases at J; junction bases unmatched: 5. This CDR3 comprises 16 residues.

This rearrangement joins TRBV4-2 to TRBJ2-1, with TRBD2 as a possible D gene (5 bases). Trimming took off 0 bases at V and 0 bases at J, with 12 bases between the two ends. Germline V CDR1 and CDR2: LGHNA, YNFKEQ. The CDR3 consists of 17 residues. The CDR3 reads CASSQDHEGSSYNEQFF. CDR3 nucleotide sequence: TGTGCCAGCAGCCAAGATCACGAGGGTAGCTCCTACAATGAGCAGTTCTTC.

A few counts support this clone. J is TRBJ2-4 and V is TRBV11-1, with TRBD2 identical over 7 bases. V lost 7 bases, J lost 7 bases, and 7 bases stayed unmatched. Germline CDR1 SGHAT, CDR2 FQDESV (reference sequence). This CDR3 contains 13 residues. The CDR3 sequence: CASNTGGMNIQYF. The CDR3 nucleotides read TGTGCCAGCAACACGGGGGGTATGAACATTCAGTACTTC.

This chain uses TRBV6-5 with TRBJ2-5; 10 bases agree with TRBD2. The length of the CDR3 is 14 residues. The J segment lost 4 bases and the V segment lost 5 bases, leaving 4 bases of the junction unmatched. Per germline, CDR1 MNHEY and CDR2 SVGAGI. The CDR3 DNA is TGTGCCAGCAGTCCTTGGACTAGCGGAGAGACCCAGTACTTC. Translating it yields CASSPWTSGETQYF.

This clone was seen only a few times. CDR3 in amino acids: CASSNRDRVRSTEAFF. The CDR3 DNA reads as TGTGCCAGCTCAAACCGGGACAGGGTCAGGAGCACTGAAGCTTTCTTT. V and J are TRBV18 and TRBJ1-1, with 9 bases fitting TRBD1. Germline V gene data show CDR1 as KGHSH and CDR2 as LQKENI. J was trimmed by 4 bases and V by 5 bases; bases with no gene match: 11. The CDR3 is 16 amino acids. Together with reference TRBV18 and TRBJ1-1, the CDR3 gives the full variable domain: NAGVMQNPRHLVRRRGQEARLRCSPMKGHSHVYWYRQLPEEGLKFMVYLQKENIIDESGMPKERFSAEFPKEGPSILRIQQVVRGDSAAYFCASSNRDRVRSTEAFFGQGTRLTVV.

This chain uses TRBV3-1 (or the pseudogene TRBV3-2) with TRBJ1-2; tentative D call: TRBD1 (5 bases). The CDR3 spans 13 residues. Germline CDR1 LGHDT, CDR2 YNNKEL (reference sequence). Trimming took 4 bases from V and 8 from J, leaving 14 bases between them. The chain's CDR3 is CASSPRASSGYTF. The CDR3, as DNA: TGTGCCAGCAGCCCCAGGGCTTCTTCGGGCTACACCTTC.

The CDR3 loop reads CAISELPGRAEAFF. The CDR3 nucleotides are TGTGCCATCAGTGAGTTGCCAGGGAGGGCTGAAGCTTTCTTT. V is TRBV10-3 and J is TRBJ1-1, with a tentative D call TRBD1 (5 bases). The CDR3 is made up of 14 amino acids. Trimming took 1 base from V and 6 from J, leaving 12 bases between them. CDR1 and CDR2 (germline): ENHRY, SYGVKD.

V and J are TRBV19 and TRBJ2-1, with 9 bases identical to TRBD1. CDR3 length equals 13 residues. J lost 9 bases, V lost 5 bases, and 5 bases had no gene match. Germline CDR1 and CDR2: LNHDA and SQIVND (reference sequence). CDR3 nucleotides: TGTGCCAGTAGTTATGACAGGGGGACTGAGCAGTTCTTC. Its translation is CASSYDRGTEQFF.

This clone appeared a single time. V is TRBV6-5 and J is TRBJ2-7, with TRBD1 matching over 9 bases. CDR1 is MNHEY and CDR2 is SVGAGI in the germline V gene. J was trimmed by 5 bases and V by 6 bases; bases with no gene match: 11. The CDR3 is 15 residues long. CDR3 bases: TGTGCCAGCAGGCCCTTAGGGACAGGGTCTCACGAGCAGTACTTC. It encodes CASRPLGTGSHEQYF.

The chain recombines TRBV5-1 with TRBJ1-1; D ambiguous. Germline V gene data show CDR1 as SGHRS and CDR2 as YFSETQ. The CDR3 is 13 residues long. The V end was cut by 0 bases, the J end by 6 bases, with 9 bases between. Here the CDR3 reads CASSLAREAEAFF. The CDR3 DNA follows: TGCGCCAGCAGCTTGGCCCGCGAGGCTGAAGCTTTCTTT. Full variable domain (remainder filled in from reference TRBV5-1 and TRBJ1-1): KAGVTQTPRYLIKTRGQQVTLSCSPISGHRSVSWYQQTPGQGLQFLFEYFSETQRNKGNFPGRFSGRQFSNSRSEMNVSTLELGDSALYLCASSLAREAEAFFGQGTRLTVV.

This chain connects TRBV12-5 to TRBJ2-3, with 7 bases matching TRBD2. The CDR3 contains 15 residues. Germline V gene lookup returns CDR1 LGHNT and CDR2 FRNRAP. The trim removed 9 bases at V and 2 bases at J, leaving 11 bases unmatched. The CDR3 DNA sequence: TGTGCTAGGAGGACTAGAAGGGGCCCCACAGATACGCAGTATTTT. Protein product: CARRTRRGPTDTQYF.

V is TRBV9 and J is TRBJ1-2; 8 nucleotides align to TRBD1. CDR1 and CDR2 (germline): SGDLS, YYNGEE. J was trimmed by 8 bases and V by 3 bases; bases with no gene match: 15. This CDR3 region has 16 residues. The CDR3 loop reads CASSDRFQGDRHGYTF. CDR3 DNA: TGTGCCAGCAGCGACCGATTTCAGGGGGACAGGCACGGCTACACCTTC.

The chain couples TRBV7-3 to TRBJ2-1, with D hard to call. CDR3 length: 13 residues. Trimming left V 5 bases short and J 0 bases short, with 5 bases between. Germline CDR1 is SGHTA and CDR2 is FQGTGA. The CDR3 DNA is TGTGCCAGCAGCCCAGGCTCCTACAATGAGCAGTTCTTC. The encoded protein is CASSPGSYNEQFF.

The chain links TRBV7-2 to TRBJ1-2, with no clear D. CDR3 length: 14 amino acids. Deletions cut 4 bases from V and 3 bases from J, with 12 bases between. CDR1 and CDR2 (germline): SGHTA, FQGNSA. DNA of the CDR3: TGTGCCAGCAGCTCCCAGCGGGGTGACTATGGCTACACCTTC. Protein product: CASSSQRGDYGYTF.

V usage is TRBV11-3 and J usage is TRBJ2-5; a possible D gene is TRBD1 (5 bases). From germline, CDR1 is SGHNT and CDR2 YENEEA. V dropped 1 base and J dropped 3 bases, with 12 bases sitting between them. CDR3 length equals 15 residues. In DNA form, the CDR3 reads TGTGCCAGCAGCTTAGGGCGGACAATGAAAGAGACCCAGTACTTC. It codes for CASSLGRTMKETQYF.

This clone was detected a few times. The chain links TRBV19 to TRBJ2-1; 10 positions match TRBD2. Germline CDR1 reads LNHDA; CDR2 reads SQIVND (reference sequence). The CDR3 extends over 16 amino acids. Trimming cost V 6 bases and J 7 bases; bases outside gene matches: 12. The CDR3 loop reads CASRGSGRAYSNEQFF. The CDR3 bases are TGTGCCAGTAGGGGAAGCGGGAGGGCCTATAGTAATGAGCAGTTCTTC.

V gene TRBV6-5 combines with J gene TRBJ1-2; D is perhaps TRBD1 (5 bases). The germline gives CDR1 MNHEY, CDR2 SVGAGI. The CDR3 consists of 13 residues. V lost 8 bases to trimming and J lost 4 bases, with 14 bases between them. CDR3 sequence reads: CASSDLGLYGYTF. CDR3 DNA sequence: TGTGCCAGCTCAGACCTGGGACTCTATGGCTACACCTTC.

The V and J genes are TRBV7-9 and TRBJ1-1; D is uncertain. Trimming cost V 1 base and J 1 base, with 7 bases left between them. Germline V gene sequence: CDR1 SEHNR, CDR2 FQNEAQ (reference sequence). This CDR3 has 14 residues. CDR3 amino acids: CASSLVGRNTEAFF. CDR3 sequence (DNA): TGTGCCAGCAGCTTAGTGGGGAGGAACACTGAAGCTTTCTTT.